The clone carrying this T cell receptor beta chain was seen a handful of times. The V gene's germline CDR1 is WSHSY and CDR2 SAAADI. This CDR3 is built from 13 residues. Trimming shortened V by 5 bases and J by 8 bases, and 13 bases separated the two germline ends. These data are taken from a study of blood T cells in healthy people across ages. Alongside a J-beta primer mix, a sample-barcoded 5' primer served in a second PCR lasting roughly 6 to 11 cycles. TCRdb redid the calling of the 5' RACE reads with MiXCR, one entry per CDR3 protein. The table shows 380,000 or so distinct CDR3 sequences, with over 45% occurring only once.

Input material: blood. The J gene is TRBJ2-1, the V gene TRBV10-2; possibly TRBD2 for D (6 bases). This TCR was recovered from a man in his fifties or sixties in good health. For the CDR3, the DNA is TGCGCCAGCAGTTCAGCGGGTATTTATGAGCAGTTCTTC. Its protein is CASSSAGIYEQFF.